This T cell receptor (beta chain) was documented in a study of T-cell memory formation after mild COVID-19. One entry per CDR3 protein results from TCRdb running MiXCR on the 5' RACE reads. The table lists approximately 560,000 distinct CDR3 sequences, around 16% of them singletons. This clonotype was counted many times. V lost 3 bases, J lost 4 bases, and 12 bases stayed unmatched. CDR3 size: 18 residues. The J gene is TRBJ2-5, the V gene TRBV12-3 or TRBV12-4; 12 bases are a match to TRBD2. The source material was PBMCs or a T cell subset sorted from them (not recorded which). The clonotype originates from an adult woman who had mild COVID-19 (a few samples of this study predate the infection). Cell type and time point are not known. In DNA, the CDR3 is TGTGCCAGCAGTTTCGCGCTTAGACTAGCGGGGGCGCGAGAGACCCAGTACTTC. Protein product: CASSFALRLAGARETQYF.